The clone carrying this TCR beta chain was observed a few times. Its antigen is still unknown. This CDR3 spans 12 amino acids. Germline CDR1 reads ENHRY; CDR2 reads SYGVKD. Trimming removed 8 bases from V and 2 bases from J, with 7 bases in between. A sample-barcoded 5' primer and a J-beta primer mix were used in a second PCR of roughly 6 to 11 cycles. Each sample yielded at least 2.5 million CDR3-containing paired-end reads. TCRdb passed the 5' RACE reads through MiXCR, listing each CDR3 protein once. Of about 640,000 distinct CDR3 sequences listed, roughly 50% are singletons. The sample is drawn from a study of blood T cells in healthy people across ages. General study findings and limits: A roughly linear age-dependent decrease characterized TCR beta diversity per million T cells. Both higher diversity and more naive CD4+ cells marked long-lived donors when set against aged donors. Diversity figures based on one million T cells were deemed too low.

The sequencing sample was made of blood. The TCR originated in a man between 60 and 75 years old in good health. The chain couples TRBV10-3 to TRBJ2-1, with D uncertain. The CDR3 sequence is CAIGLTYNEQFF. The DNA of the CDR3 is TGTGCCATCGGCCTAACCTACAATGAGCAGTTCTTC.